The rows below give T cell receptor beta chains drawn from one sample of a study of blood T cell repertoires in COVID-19. The table came from immunoSEQ multiplex PCR; TCRdb's copy has only in-frame clones and leaves some out. In the table there are around 3,100 clones, roughly 70% of which are singletons. The specimen was peripheral blood. The receptors stem from a man between 65 and 79 years old with active COVID-19. Each CDR3 is given with its conserved first and last residue. D genes are given only for firm matches. The size of a clone is reported for some rows only, either as once, few or many, or as a class for expanded clones.

cdr3_aa | cdr3_nt | d_call | clone_size | j_call | cdr3_length | v_call
CASSASTGYSYNEQFF | TGTGCCAGCAGCGCCTCAACAGGGTACTCCTACAATGAGCAGTTCTTC | - | - | TRBJ2-1 | 16 | TRBV5-6
CASSLTPQETQYF | TGTGCCAGCAGCTTAACACCACAAGAGACCCAGTACTTC | - | - | TRBJ2-5 | 13 | TRBV7-2
CASSPRAGKSTDTQYF | TGTGCCAGCAGCCCCCGAGCGGGAAAGAGCACAGATACGCAGTATTTT | TRBD2 | - | TRBJ2-3 | 16 | TRBV9
CASSNNRGLHHEQYF | TGCGCCAGCAGCAATAACAGGGGGCTCCACCACGAGCAGTACTTC | TRBD1 | - | TRBJ2-7 | 15 | TRBV5-1
CASSWDRANSPLHF | TGTGCCAGCAGTTGGGACAGGGCCAATTCACCCCTCCACTTT | TRBD1 | - | TRBJ1-6 | 14 | TRBV2
CASSPSGALRYF | TGTGCCAGCAGCCCTTCGGGAGCCCTAAGGTATTTT | - | - | TRBJ2-3 | 12 | TRBV11-2
CASSRQAGGETQYF | TGTGCCAGCAGCCGTCAAGCGGGGGGAGAGACCCAGTACTTC | TRBD2 | - | TRBJ2-5 | 14 | TRBV3-1/TRBV3-2
CASKRGGQNNEQFF | TGTGCCAGTAAAAGGGGGGGTCAAAATAATGAGCAGTTCTTC | - | - | TRBJ2-1 | 14 | TRBV19
CASGSLNTEAFF | TGTGCCAGTGGCAGTTTGAACACTGAAGCTTTCTTT | - | - | TRBJ1-1 | 12 | TRBV12-3/TRBV12-4
CASSQDPGQGVCEQYF | TGTGCCAGCAGCCAAGATCCGGGACAGGGGGTTTGTGAGCAGTACTTC | TRBD1 | - | TRBJ2-7 | 16 | TRBV3-1/TRBV3-2
CASTGTRNTGELFF | TGTGCCAGCACGGGGACACGGAACACCGGGGAGCTGTTTTTT | - | few | TRBJ2-2 | 14 | TRBV19
CASSVEGRPGEEKLFF | TGTGCCAGCAGCGTAGAGGGGCGGCCAGGAGAAGAAAAACTGTTTTTT | - | - | TRBJ1-4 | 16 | TRBV9
CASAFRQTIQETQYF | TGTGCCAGCGCGTTCAGACAGACAATTCAAGAGACCCAGTACTTC | - | few | TRBJ2-5 | 15 | TRBV6-5
CASSGLAGITDTQYF | TGTGCCAGCAGCGGACTAGCGGGGATCACAGATACGCAGTATTTT | TRBD2 | - | TRBJ2-3 | 15 | TRBV7-6
CASTSGGEETQYF | TGTGCCAGCACCTCCGGGGGGGAGGAGACCCAGTACTTC | TRBD2 | - | TRBJ2-5 | 13 | TRBV3-1/TRBV3-2
CASSLSFSGGQTSTDTQYF | TGTGCCAGCAGTTTATCTTTCAGTGGGGGACAGACAAGCACAGATACGCAGTATTTT | TRBD1 | - | TRBJ2-3 | 19 | TRBV27